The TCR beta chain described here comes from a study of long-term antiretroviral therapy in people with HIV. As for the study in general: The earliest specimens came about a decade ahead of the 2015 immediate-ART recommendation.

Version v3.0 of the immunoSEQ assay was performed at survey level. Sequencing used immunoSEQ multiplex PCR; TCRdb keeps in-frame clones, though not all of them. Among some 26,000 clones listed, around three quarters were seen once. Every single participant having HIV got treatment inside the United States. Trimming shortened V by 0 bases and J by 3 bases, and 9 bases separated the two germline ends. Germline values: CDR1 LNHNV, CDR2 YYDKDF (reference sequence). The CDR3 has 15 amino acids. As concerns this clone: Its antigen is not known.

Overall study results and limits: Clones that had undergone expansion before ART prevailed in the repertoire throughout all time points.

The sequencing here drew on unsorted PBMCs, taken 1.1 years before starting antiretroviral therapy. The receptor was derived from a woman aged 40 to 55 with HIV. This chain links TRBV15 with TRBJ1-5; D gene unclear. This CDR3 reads CATSRDWGNNQPQHF. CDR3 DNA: TGTGCCACCAGCAGAGATTGGGGTAACAATCAGCCCCAGCATTTT.